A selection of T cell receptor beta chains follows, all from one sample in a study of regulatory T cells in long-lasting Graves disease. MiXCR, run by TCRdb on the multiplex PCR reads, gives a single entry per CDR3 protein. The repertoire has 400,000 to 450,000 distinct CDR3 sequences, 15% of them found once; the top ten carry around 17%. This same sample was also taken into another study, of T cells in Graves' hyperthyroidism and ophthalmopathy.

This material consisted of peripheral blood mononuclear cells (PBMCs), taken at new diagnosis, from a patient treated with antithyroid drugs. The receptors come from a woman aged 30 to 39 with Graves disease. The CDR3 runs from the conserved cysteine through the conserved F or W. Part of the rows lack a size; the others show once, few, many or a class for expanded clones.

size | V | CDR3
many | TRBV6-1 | CASTWDSYEQYF
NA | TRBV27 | CASSQDNRAGNTIYF
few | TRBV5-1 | CASSSGTGNLNEKLFF
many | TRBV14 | CASSQRQGLDNEQFF
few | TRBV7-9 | CASSLFSDEQYF
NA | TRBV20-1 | CSARVTGPGNQSQHF
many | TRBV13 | CASSFYHTDTQYF
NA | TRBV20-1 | CSASPRQTTDTQYF
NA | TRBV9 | CASSVGDSGNTDTQYF
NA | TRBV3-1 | CASSQSGLRMAKNIQYF
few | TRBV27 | CASSFTNEKLFF
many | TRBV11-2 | CASGRDSQETQYF
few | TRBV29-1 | CSVAGVGFRNPEAFF
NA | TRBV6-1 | CASGLETVTDTQYF
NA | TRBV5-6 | CASSFEGAFYNEQFF
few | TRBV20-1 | CSAPQGDVTGELFF
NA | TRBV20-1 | CSARSPGQGPPSNTGELFF
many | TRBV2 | CASSPQGLATGELFF
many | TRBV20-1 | CSARPSSSYEQYF
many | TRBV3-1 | CASSQAQRVNEQFF
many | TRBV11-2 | CASSFGTTDTDTQYF
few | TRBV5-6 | CASRPRKREVLYTQYF
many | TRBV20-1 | CSGADTDTEAFF
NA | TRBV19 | CASSIDRGRTGELFF
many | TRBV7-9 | CASSLVTGARGDEQFF
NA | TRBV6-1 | CASMDYISNEQFF
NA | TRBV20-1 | CSAASGTRWDTQYF
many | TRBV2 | CASSPPNGYEQYF
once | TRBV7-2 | CASSPQGQRNTEAFF
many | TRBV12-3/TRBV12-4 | CASSGTSGRDTGELFF
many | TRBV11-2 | CASSSPTELGQFF
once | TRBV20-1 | CSARDRGGTGNQPQHF
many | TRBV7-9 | CASSLTGSREQYF
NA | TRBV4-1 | CASSQETSGANYEQFF
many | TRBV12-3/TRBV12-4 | CASSLTWPFTGYTF
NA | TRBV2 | CASPTGGLAGPSSYNERFF
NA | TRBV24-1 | CATSDPKTGFTEAFF
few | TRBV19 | CASSPTITNEKLFF
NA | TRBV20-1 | CSARSSGTEKGGYTF
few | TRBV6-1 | CASSEGGLAGGGGAKNIQYF
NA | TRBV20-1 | CSAPRTGGQFF
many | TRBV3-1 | CASSRGTAYGYTF